This passage covers 10 T cell receptor beta chains from one sample sequenced in a study of beta chain features in type 1 diabetes listed by TCRdb under 2018. No cognate antigen is known for these TCRs. Library preparation used the immunoSEQ multiplex PCR assay. All of the isolated RNA was reverse transcribed with the High Capacity cDNA Reverse Transcription Kit, so expressed TCRB transcripts were sequenced. TCRdb's version of the immuneACCESS table is confined to in-frame rearrangements and falls short of the full clone set. An unresolved V gene accounts for under half of the shortfall where checked; the remainder is of unknown origin. In all, the sample holds a few hundred thousand clones, and about 13% of those were seen once. The ten largest clones represent over 0.014% of the sample. Here is what the overall study found, with its caveats: A moderate but significant shortening of TCRB CDR3 length was observed in type 1 diabetes patients in all four CD4+ subsets.

Sequenced: naive CD4+ T cells from blood. The cell subset or site label corresponds to: true naive CD4+ T cells. The receptors were sampled from a woman aged 18-29 years with type 1 diabetes.

The chain employs TRBV10-3 and TRBJ2-3; tentative D call: TRBD2 (6 bases). The CDR3 runs to 14 residues. Looked up from germline, CDR1 is ENHRY and CDR2 is SYGVKD. Between the trimmed V and J ends, which lost 6 bases and 3 bases, there was a span of 13 bases. The CDR3, as DNA: TGTGCCATCAGACGAGGTAGCGGTACAGATACGCAGTATTTT. This encodes CAIRRGSGTDTQYF.

The chain joins TRBV30 to TRBJ1-5; tentative D call: TRBD1 (5 bases). V was trimmed by 0 bases and J by 5 bases, leaving 8 bases between them. This CDR3 contains 13 residues. Per the germline V gene, CDR1 is GTSNPN and CDR2 is SVGIG (reference sequence). The CDR3 spells CAWSVRDDQPQHF. The CDR3 DNA reads as TGTGCCTGGAGTGTCAGGGATGATCAGCCCCAGCATTTT. The variable domain in full, with the rest retrieved from reference TRBV30 and TRBJ1-5, is SQTIHQWPATLVQPVGSPLSLECTVEGTSNPNLYWYRQAAGRGLQLLFYSVGIGQISSEVPQNLSASRPQDRQFILSSKKLLLSDSGFYLCAWSVRDDQPQHFGDGTRLSIL.

The chain uses TRBV7-2 and TRBJ2-3, with D perhaps matching TRBD1 (5 bases). V lost 4 bases and J 5 bases, leaving 10 bases between the germline ends. CDR1 SGHTA and CDR2 FQGNSA come from the germline V gene. The CDR3 covers 13 residues. The CDR3 region is CASSSHRIDTQYF. Here the CDR3 DNA reads TGTGCCAGCAGCTCCCACAGGATAGATACGCAGTATTTT.

The rearrangement joins TRBV18 to TRBJ2-7, with a tentative D call TRBD2 (6 bases). V was shortened by 3 bases and J by 3 bases, with 12 bases between the two germline ends. Germline lookup yields CDR1 KGHSH and CDR2 LQKENI. The CDR3 runs to 14 residues. For the CDR3, the DNA is TGTGCCAGCTCACCGTGGGACGGGAGCTACGAGCAGTACTTC. Amino acids: CASSPWDGSYEQYF.

The V call is TRBV2, the J call TRBJ2-7, with a weak D call TRBD2 (6 bases). V gave up 8 bases and J gave up 7 bases, with 18 bases separating them. The CDR3 is 13 residues long. Germline CDR1 is SNHLY and CDR2 is FYNNEI. CDR3: CASSEGLLREQYF. CDR3 in DNA: TGTGCCAGCTCCGAGGGACTCCTGAGGGAGCAGTACTTC.

The chain joins TRBV4-2 to TRBJ1-5; D remains ambiguous. CDR3 length: 14 residues. Germline V lookup: CDR1 LGHNA, CDR2 YNFKEQ. The V gene lost 4 bases and the J gene lost 6 bases, with 13 bases spanning the gap. This CDR3 reads CASSPVARRQPQHF. As DNA, the CDR3 is TGTGCCAGCAGCCCCGTTGCGAGGCGTCAGCCCCAGCATTTT.

A few counts support this clone. This chain links TRBV2 with TRBJ2-7, with D possibly TRBD1 on 6 matching bases. Trimming removed 2 bases at V and 2 bases at J, with 13 bases between. The CDR3 is 15 amino acids. The V gene's germline CDR1 is SNHLY and CDR2 FYNNEI. For the CDR3, the DNA is TGTGCCAGCAGTGAACGGACAGTCCCCACCTACGAGCAGTACTTC. It yields the protein CASSERTVPTYEQYF.

This clone has a handful of counts. The V and J genes are TRBV20-1 and TRBJ1-4; D is unclear. This CDR3 comprises 11 residues. The germline CDR1 and CDR2 sequences are DFQATT and SNEGSKA (reference sequence). The V end lost 4 bases, the J end lost 12 bases, and 12 bases lay between the germline ends. The CDR3: CSANVGRELFF. CDR3 sequence (DNA): TGCAGTGCTAATGTAGGTCGGGAACTGTTTTTT.

This chain joins TRBV25-1 and TRBJ2-2, with D unclear. V lost 3 bases to trimming and J lost 0 bases, with 8 bases between them. Germline V lookup: CDR1 MGHDK, CDR2 SYGVNS. The CDR3 runs to 15 residues. CDR3 region: CASSDVQSNTGELFF. The CDR3 coding sequence is TGTGCCAGCAGTGATGTCCAGTCGAACACCGGGGAGCTGTTTTTT.

The gene calls are TRBV29-1 and TRBJ1-2, with unresolved D. Looked up from germline, CDR1 is SQVTM and CDR2 is ANQGSEA. V shed 6 bases and J shed 3 bases, with 11 bases lying between them. The CDR3 has 12 amino acids. The CDR3 DNA reads TGCAGCGTCGAGGCGGGAGACTATGGCTACACCTTC. This gives the protein CSVEAGDYGYTF.